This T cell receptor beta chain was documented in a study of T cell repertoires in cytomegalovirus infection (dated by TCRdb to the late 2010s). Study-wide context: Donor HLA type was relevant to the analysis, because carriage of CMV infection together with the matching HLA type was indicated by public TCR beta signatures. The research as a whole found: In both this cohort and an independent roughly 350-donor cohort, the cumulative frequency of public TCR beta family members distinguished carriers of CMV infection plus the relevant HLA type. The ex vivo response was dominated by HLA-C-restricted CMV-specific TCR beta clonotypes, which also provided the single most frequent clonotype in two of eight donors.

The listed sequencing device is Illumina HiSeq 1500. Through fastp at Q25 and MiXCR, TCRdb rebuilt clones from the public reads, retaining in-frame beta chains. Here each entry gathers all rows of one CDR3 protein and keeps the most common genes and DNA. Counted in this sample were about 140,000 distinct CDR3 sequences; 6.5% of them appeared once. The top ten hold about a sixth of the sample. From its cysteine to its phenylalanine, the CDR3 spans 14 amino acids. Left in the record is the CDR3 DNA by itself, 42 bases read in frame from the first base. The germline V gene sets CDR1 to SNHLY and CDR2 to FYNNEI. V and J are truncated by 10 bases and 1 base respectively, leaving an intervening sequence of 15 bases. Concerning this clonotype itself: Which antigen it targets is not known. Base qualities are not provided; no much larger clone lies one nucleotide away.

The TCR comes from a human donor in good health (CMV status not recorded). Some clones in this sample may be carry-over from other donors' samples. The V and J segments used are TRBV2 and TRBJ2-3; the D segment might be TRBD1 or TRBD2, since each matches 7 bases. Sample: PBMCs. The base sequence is TGTGCCACCCAGGGGGGGGACGGCACAGATACGCAGTATTTT. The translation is CATQGGDGTDTQYF. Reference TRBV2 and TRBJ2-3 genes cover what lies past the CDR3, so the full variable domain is EPEVTQTPSHQVTQMGQEVILRCVPISNHLYFYWYRQILGQKVEFLVSFYNNEISEKSEIFDDQFSVERPDGSNFTLKIRSTKLEDSAMYFCATQGGDGTDTQYFGPGTRLTVL.